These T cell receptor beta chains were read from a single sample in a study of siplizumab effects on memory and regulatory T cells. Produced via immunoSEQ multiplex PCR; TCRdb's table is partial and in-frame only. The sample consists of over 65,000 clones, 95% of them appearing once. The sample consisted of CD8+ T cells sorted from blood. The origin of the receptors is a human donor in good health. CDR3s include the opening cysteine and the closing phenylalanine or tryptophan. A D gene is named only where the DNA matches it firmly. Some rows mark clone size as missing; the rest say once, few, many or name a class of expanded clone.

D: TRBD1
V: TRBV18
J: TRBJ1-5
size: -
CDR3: CASSRWGQDEYQPQHF
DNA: TGTGCCAGCTCACGTTGGGGACAGGACGAATATCAGCCCCAGCATTTT

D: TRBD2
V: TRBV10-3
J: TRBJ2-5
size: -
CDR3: CAISELWTSGTETQYF
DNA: TGTGCCATCAGTGAACTATGGACTAGCGGGACAGAGACCCAGTACTTC

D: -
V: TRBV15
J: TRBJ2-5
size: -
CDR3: CATSRDGSEQETQYF
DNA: TGTGCCACCAGCAGAGATGGTAGCGAGCAAGAGACCCAGTACTTC

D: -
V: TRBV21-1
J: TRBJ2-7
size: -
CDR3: CASSIDRKLYEQYF
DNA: TGTGCCAGCAGCATAGACAGGAAACTCTACGAGCAGTACTTC

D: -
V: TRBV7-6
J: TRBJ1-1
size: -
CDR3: CASSLAGGSNTEAFF
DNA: TGTGCCAGCAGCTTAGCAGGGGGGTCGAACACTGAAGCTTTCTTT

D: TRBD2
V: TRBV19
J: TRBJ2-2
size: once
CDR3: CASSLGTRHTGELFF
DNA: TGTGCCAGTAGTCTCGGGACTAGGCACACCGGGGAGCTGTTTTTT

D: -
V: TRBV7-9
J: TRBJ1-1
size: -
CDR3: CASGGTEAFF
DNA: TGTGCCAGCGGGGGCACTGAAGCTTTCTTT

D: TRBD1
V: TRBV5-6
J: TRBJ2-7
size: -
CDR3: CASSVTGETLDEQYF
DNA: TGTGCCAGCAGCGTGACAGGGGAGACCCTCGACGAGCAGTACTTC

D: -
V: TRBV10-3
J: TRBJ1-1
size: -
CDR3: CAIRNYGTDTEAFF
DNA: TGTGCCATACGAAACTACGGGACCGACACTGAAGCTTTCTTT

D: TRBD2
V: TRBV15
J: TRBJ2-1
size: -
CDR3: CATTTSGNYNEQFF
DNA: TGTGCCACCACGACTAGCGGGAATTACAATGAGCAGTTCTTC

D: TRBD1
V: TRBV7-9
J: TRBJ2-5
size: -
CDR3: CASSLLRTGGQETQYF
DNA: TGTGCCAGCAGCCTTTTAAGGACAGGGGGTCAGGAGACCCAGTACTTC

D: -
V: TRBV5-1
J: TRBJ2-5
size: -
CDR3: CASSLGGGQQETQYF
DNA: TGCGCCAGCAGCTTGGGAGGGGGGCAGCAAGAGACCCAGTACTTC

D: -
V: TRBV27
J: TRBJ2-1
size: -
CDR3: CASSVYNEQFF
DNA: TGTGCCAGCAGTGTCTACAATGAGCAGTTCTTC

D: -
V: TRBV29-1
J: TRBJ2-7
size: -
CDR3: CSCRGGGGHEQYF
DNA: TGCAGCTGCCGAGGGGGAGGGGGCCACGAGCAGTACTTC

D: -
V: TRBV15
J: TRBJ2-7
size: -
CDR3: CATSFGTGTYEQYF
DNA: TGTGCCACCAGTTTTGGGACGGGAACCTACGAGCAGTACTTC

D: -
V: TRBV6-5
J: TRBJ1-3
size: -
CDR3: CASSYRGGDGNTIYF
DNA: TGTGCCAGCAGTTACAGGGGGGGCGATGGAAACACCATATATTTT

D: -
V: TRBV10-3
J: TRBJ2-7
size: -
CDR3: CAISGSVETYEQYF
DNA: TGTGCCATCAGTGGATCAGTGGAAACCTACGAGCAGTACTTC

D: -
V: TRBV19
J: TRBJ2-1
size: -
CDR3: CASSIGRVAAQTSYNEQFF
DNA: TGTGCCAGTAGTATAGGGCGGGTAGCGGCACAGACCTCCTACAATGAGCAGTTCTTC

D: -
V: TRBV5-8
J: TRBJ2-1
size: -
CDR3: CASSSIWRDNEQFF
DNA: TGTGCCAGCAGCTCTATTTGGAGAGACAATGAGCAGTTCTTC

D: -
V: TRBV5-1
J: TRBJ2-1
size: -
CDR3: CASSPGPRGDNEQFF
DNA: TGCGCCAGCAGCCCGGGCCCTCGAGGGGACAATGAGCAGTTCTTC

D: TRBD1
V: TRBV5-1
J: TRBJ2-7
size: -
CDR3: CASSYSSGTGAYEQYF
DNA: TGCGCCAGCAGCTATAGTTCCGGGACAGGGGCCTACGAGCAGTACTTC

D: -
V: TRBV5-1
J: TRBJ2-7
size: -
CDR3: CASSLAQGQTYEQYF
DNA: TGCGCCAGCAGCTTGGCGCAGGGGCAGACCTACGAGCAGTACTTC

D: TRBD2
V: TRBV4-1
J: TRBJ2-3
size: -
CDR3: CASSQDPPPSGKIDTQYF
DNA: TGCGCCAGCAGCCAAGATCCTCCGCCTAGCGGGAAGATAGATACGCAGTATTTT

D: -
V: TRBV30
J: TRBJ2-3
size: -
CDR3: CAWSPVADTPDTQYF
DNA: TGTGCCTGGAGTCCGGTAGCGGATACCCCAGATACGCAGTATTTT

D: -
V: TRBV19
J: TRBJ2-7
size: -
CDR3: CASAADPYEQYF
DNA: TGTGCCAGTGCGGCAGACCCCTACGAGCAGTACTTC

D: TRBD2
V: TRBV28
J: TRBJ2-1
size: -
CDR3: CASSSRLAAYNEQFF
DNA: TGTGCCAGCAGTTCGAGACTAGCGGCCTACAATGAGCAGTTCTTC

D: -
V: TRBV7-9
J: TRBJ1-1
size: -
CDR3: CASSLALNGLEAFF
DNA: TGTGCCAGCAGCTTAGCCCTGAACGGTCTTGAAGCTTTCTTT

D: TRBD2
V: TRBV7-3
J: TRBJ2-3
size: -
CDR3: CASSSTLGGGDTQYF
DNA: TGTGCCAGCAGCTCCACCCTGGGGGGGGGAGATACGCAGTATTTT

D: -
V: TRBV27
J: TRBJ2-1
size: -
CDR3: CASSYDSDNEQFF
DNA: TGTGCCAGCAGTTATGACAGCGACAATGAGCAGTTCTTC

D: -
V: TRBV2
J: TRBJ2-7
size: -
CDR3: CASSIPHGSSYEQYF
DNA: TGTGCCAGCAGTATCCCCCACGGGAGCTCCTACGAGCAGTACTTC

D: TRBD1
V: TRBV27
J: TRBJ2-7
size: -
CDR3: CASSFAGQGAYEQYF
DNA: TGTGCCAGCAGTTTTGCGGGACAGGGGGCCTACGAGCAGTACTTC

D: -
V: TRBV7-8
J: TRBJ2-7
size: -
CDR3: CASSLVERGLSYEQYF
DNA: TGTGCCAGCAGCTTAGTAGAACGGGGACTCTCCTACGAGCAGTACTTC

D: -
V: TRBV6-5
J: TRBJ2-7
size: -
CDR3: CASSPRQPHEQYF
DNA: TGTGCCAGCAGTCCTAGACAGCCCCACGAGCAGTACTTC

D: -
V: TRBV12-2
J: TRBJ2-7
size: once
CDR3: CASRLRDGSGCRAYEQYF
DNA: TGTGCAAGTCGCTTACGGGATGGTAGCGGGTGTAGGGCCTACGAGCAGTACTTC

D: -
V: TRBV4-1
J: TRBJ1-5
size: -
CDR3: CASSQAPGEGQPQHF
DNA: TGCGCCAGCAGCCAAGCTCCTGGAGAAGGTCAGCCCCAGCATTTT

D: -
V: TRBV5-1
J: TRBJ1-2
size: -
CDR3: CASSSTGQTNGYTF
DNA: TGCGCCAGCAGCTCCACTGGACAGACTAATGGCTACACCTTC

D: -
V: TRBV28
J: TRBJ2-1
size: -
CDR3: CASSLPPTVPANEQFF
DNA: TGTGCCAGCAGTTTACCCCCGACAGTCCCTGCCAATGAGCAGTTCTTC

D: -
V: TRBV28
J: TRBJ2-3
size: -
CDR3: CASSPPPWGVGVDTQYF
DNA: TGTGCCAGCAGCCCCCCTCCTTGGGGAGTGGGGGTAGATACGCAGTATTTT

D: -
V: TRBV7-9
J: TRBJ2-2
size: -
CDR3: CASSLARGTKNTGELFF
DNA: TGTGCCAGCAGCTTAGCGAGGGGGACAAAGAACACCGGGGAGCTGTTTTTT

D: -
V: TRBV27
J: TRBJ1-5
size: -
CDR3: CASTKTGYSNQPQHF
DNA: TGTGCCAGCACTAAGACAGGATATAGCAATCAGCCCCAGCATTTT

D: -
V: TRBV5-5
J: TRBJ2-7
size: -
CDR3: CASSLYSRDGGSYEQYF
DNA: TGTGCCAGCAGCTTGTATAGCAGGGACGGAGGCTCCTACGAGCAGTACTTC

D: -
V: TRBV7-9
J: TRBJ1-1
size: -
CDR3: CASSPRTDTEAFF
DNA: TGTGCCAGCAGCCCTAGGACAGACACTGAAGCTTTCTTT

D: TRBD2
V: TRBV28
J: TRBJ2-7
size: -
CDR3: CASTPSGVSYEQYF
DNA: TGTGCCAGCACCCCCAGCGGGGTCTCCTACGAGCAGTACTTC

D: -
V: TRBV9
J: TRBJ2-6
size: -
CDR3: CASSVVGSGANVLTF
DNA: TGTGCCAGCAGCGTAGTTGGCTCTGGGGCCAACGTCCTGACTTTC

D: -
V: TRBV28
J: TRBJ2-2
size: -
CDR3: CASSSLGTNTGELFF
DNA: TGTGCCAGCAGTTCCCTGGGAACGAACACCGGGGAGCTGTTTTTT